This T cell receptor (beta chain) was profiled in a study of CD8 T cells in Susac syndrome. Sequencing of TCR beta covered CD8+ and CD4+ T cells obtained from blood. Both CD4+ and CD8+ T cells were negatively isolated, and TEMRA cells underwent FACS enrichment. The study's findings and limits: That the number of individuals in its TCR sequencing and HLA analysis was relatively small was acknowledged by the study.

In this sample, this clonotype turned up a few times. As yet, its antigen is unknown. V dropped 8 bases and J dropped 0 bases, with 12 bases sitting between them. This CDR3 is 14 amino acids long. Germline V gene lookup returns CDR1 LGHDT and CDR2 YNNKEL (reference sequence). After extraction with the RNeasy kit, roughly 0.5 to 1 ug of the RNA was reverse transcribed using random hexamers. One entry per CDR3 protein results from TCRdb running MiXCR on the immunoSEQ multiplex PCR reads. The top ten hold around 0.08% of the sample, which has around 200,000 distinct CDR3 sequences, 95% seen once. The chain carries TRBV3-1 and TRBJ2-3, with D possibly matching TRBD1 (5 bases). This receptor was obtained from a human donor with multiple sclerosis. The sequenced material came from CD4+ T cells from PBMCs. CDR3 in DNA: TGTGCCAGCTCACCAGGGTTAAGCACAGATACGCAGTATTTT. This gives the protein CASSPGLSTDTQYF.